One sample yielded the 9 T cell receptor beta chains listed below, sequenced in a study of CD8+ T cells in alopecia areata listed by TCRdb under 2018. The sample's time point label is to be understood as: mouse skin 6 weeks after grafting, around onset of hair loss. The library was produced with the immunoSEQ multiplex PCR assay. To provide template for TCR sequencing, every sample had RNA extracted and reverse transcribed into cDNA. This immuneACCESS table, as held by TCRdb, lists in-frame sequences with V and J called but not all clones. Of the missing ones, under half trace to an unresolved V gene in checked studies; the others have no known cause. The sample records approximately 5,400 clones, none occurring a single time. Of the sample, over 25% is held by the ten largest clones. Sequenced here: skin, sampled at week 6. These receptor sequences come from a C3H/HeJ mouse with alopecia areata. The MHC haplotype for this mouse line is H2-k.

Details on this clone: The gene names given are mouse names. The sequenced fragment ends 4 residues before the CDR3 boundary, so the rest is inferred from the germline J gene. V and J are TRBV13-2 and TRBJ2-1; the match to TRBD2 covers 8 bases. CDR3 length equals 15 residues. V gave up 3 bases and J gave up 4 bases; unmatched junction bases: 6. In germline, CDR1 is NNHNN, CDR2 SYGAGS (reference sequence). CDR3 sequence: CASGGPGGSYAEQFF. The CDR3 bases that were read are TGTGCCAGCGGTGGTCCTGGGGGGTCGTATGCT.

This clone was detected only a few times. Gene names are the mouse ones. Read coverage stops 3 residues before the CDR3 terminus; the germline J gene supplies the remainder. The chain recombines TRBV19 with TRBJ1-6; 8 bases match TRBD1. TRBJ1-6 is an ORF, with its function uncertain. Germline CDR1 FNHDT, CDR2 SITEND (reference sequence). The CDR3 consists of 14 residues. V trimming: 2 bases; J trimming: 10 bases; junction bases outside the gene matches: 5. Partial CDR3 DNA: TGTGCCAGCAGTATTGACAGGGGAAGATCGCCC. Protein product: CASSIDRGRSP. The complete CDR3 reads CASSIDRGRSPLYF.

This clone was detected ten times or more. Here the gene names and germline are mouse. The read stops 4 residues short of the end of the CDR3; the missing end is completed from the germline J gene. The V gene is TRBV5, the J gene TRBJ2-4, with a possible D match to TRBD1 (5 bases). The CDR3 extends over 14 amino acids. The V gene lost 0 bases and the J gene lost 2 bases, with 6 bases spanning the gap. The V gene's germline CDR1 is LGHNA and CDR2 YNLKQL (reference sequence). The CDR3 sequence: CASSQETAQNTLYF. CDR3 DNA (partial): TGTGCCAGCAGCCAAGAGACAGCTCAAAAC.

Many counts were recorded for this clone. These gene names are mouse names. The read terminates 4 residues ahead of where the CDR3 ends, so the germline J gene completes it. The J gene is TRBJ2-7, the V gene TRBV29; D call uncertain. Per the germline V gene, CDR1 is MSHET and CDR2 is SYDVDS. CDR3 length: 12 amino acids. The sequenced CDR3 bases are TGTGCTAGCAGTTTAGAGGGTTAT. Amino acids: CASSLEGY. The whole CDR3 protein is CASSLEGYEQYF.

This clone turned up a few times. Genes here carry mouse names. The read finishes 4 residues shy of the CDR3 end, and the germline J gene is used to complete it. This chain connects TRBV13-2 to TRBJ2-2; a possible D gene is TRBD1 (5 bases). With 0 bases removed from V and 2 bases from J, the gap between germline ends came to 8 bases. This CDR3 is built from 15 residues. In germline, CDR1 is NNHNN, CDR2 SYGAGS (reference sequence). The CDR3 spells CASGDVRENTGQLYF. The sequenced part of the CDR3 DNA is TGTGCCAGCGGTGATGTCAGGGAGAACACCGGG.

This clone was counted many times. The genes are named according to mouse. The read finishes 4 residues shy of the CDR3 end, and the germline J gene is used to complete it. This chain uses TRBV13-3 with TRBJ2-1; D uncertain. The V end lost 3 bases, the J end lost 1 base, and 8 bases lay between the germline ends. Germline-derived CDR1 and CDR2 are NNHDY and SYVADS. The CDR3 has 14 amino acids. The CDR3 sequence: CASSVTPNYAEQFF. The covered CDR3 bases are TGTGCCAGCAGTGTGACACCCAACTATGCT.

There are many counts of this clone. Any gene name here is a mouse gene name. The missing CDR3 end, 4 residues past where the read stops, is filled in from the germline J gene. The rearrangement links TRBV29 to TRBJ2-1; D is perhaps TRBD2 (5 bases). CDR1 is MSHET and CDR2 is SYDVDS in the germline V gene. This CDR3 region has 13 residues. Incomplete CDR3 DNA: TGTGCTAGCAGTTTAATGGGGTGGGCT. It codes for CASSLMGWA. The full CDR3 reads CASSLMGWAEQFF.

The sample holds a few counts of this clone. Mouse gene names apply. From the germline J gene comes the end of the CDR3, since the read stops 4 residues before it. This sequence joins TRBV13-3 and TRBJ1-1; 7 bases align to TRBD1. Germline values: CDR1 NNHDY, CDR2 SYVADS. With V trimmed by 5 bases and J by 0 bases, 10 bases remained unmatched. CDR3 length: 16 amino acids. CDR3 protein: CASRSGTVNANTEVFF. The CDR3 DNA, read in part, is TGTGCCAGCAGGTCAGGGACAGTAAATGCAAACACA.

The sample holds a few counts of this clone. Gene labels here are mouse ones. The CDR3 extends 4 residues past the end of the read, so its final part is completed from the germline J gene. The chain uses TRBV31 and TRBJ1-2; 7 bases map to TRBD1. Germline lookup yields CDR1 GKSSPN and CDR2 SITVG. The CDR3 is made up of 11 amino acids. Incomplete CDR3 DNA: TGTGCCTGGAGTAGGGGGCGC. This gives the protein CAWSRGR. The CDR3 in its entirety is CAWSRGRDYTF. Full variable domain (outside the CDR3, taken from reference TRBV31 and TRBJ1-2): AQTIHQWPVAEIKAVGSPLSLGCTIKGKSSPNLYWYWQATGGTLQQLFYSITVGQVESVVQLNLSASRPKDDQFILSTEKLLLSHSGFYLCAWSRGRDYTFGSGTRLLVI.